The rows below give T cell receptor beta chains drawn from one sample of a study of PD-1 blockade in classical Hodgkin lymphoma. Some clones are missing from TCRdb's copy, which holds only in-frame ones; the method was immunoSEQ multiplex PCR. The data hold roughly 50,000 clones, with around 80% observed a single time. The source material was peripheral blood mononuclear cells (PBMCs), sampled before the second cycle of nivolumab. The receptor source for this set is a human donor with classical Hodgkin lymphoma. The CDR3 runs from the conserved cysteine through the conserved F or W. The D gene is left open where the match is weak. The listing skips clone size in some rows; elsewhere it reads once, few, many or a size class.

v_call	j_call	d_call	clone_size	cdr3_nt	cdr3_aa
TRBV5-6	TRBJ2-7	TRBD2	NA	TGTGCCAGCAGCTTCGGGCTAGCGGGAGCTCTCGAGCAGTACTTC	CASSFGLAGALEQYF
TRBV7-2	TRBJ1-6	NA	NA	TGTGCCAGCAGCGCAATACAGGAGAGGTCACCCCTCCACTTT	CASSAIQERSPLHF
TRBV5-1	TRBJ1-2	NA	NA	TGCGCCAGCAGCTTGGAGAGTCCTAACTATGGCTACACCTTC	CASSLESPNYGYTF
TRBV11-2	TRBJ2-5	NA	NA	TGTGCCAGCAGCTTATTGGGGGGACTCAACCAAGAGACCCAGTACTTC	CASSLLGGLNQETQYF
TRBV25-1	TRBJ1-1	NA	NA	TGTGCCAGCAGTGAAGCAGGGCTCGGTGAAGCTTTCTTT	CASSEAGLGEAFF
TRBV20-1	TRBJ2-3	NA	NA	TGCAGTGCTTTTCGCATAGATACGCAGTATTTT	CSAFRIDTQYF
TRBV2	TRBJ1-5	NA	NA	TGTGCCAGCACGACGTATAGCAATCAGCCCCAGCATTTT	CASTTYSNQPQHF
TRBV27	TRBJ2-1	TRBD1	NA	TGTGCCAGCAGCGGACGAACAGGGGATGAGCAGTTCTTC	CASSGRTGDEQFF
TRBV19	TRBJ1-2	NA	NA	TGTGCCAGTAAGGGGGGGGATCACACCTATGGCTACACCTTC	CASKGGDHTYGYTF
TRBV2	TRBJ2-2	TRBD2	NA	TGTGCCAGCAGCAGACTAGCGGGGGACACCGGGGAGCTGTTTTTT	CASSRLAGDTGELFF
TRBV29-1	TRBJ2-7	NA	NA	TGCAGCGTTGGGAGGGGTGGTTCCTACGAGCAGTACTTC	CSVGRGGSYEQYF
TRBV2	TRBJ1-1	NA	NA	TGTGCCAGCAGTGAACAGGCCCCGATGAACACTGAAGCTTTCTTT	CASSEQAPMNTEAFF
TRBV29-1	TRBJ2-3	NA	NA	TGCAGTGGGGGATCGGGTGTGACAGATACGCAGTATTTT	CSGGSGVTDTQYF
TRBV30	TRBJ1-2	TRBD1	NA	TGTGCCAAAAAAAATTTCGACAGGGTGGTGGATGGCTACACCTTC	CAKKNFDRVVDGYTF
TRBV2	TRBJ2-7	NA	NA	TGTGCCAGCAGTGAGGGCTGGGCCTACGAGCAGTACTTC	CASSEGWAYEQYF
TRBV27	TRBJ1-2	NA	NA	TGTGCCAGCAGTCCAAACCCCGGGGCAAACTATGGCTACACCTTC	CASSPNPGANYGYTF
TRBV9	TRBJ2-2	TRBD1	once	TGTGCCAGCAGCAGGACAGGGACAAACACCGGGGAGCTGTTTTTT	CASSRTGTNTGELFF
TRBV2	TRBJ2-3	TRBD1	NA	TGTGCCAGCAACCAACAGGGGCCTACTAGCACAGATACGCAGTATTTT	CASNQQGPTSTDTQYF
TRBV5-1	TRBJ2-7	TRBD2	NA	TGCGCCAGCAGCTTGGAGGGGTCAGAGCGGGAGGCTCACGAGCAGTACTTC	CASSLEGSEREAHEQYF
TRBV5-1	TRBJ2-3	TRBD2	NA	TGCGCCAGCAGCACAGGCGCTAGCGGGAGCGGTACAGATACGCAGTATTTT	CASSTGASGSGTDTQYF
TRBV9	TRBJ1-1	NA	many	TGTGCCAGCAGCTCCCTGGGCGGGAACACTGAAGCTTTCTTT	CASSSLGGNTEAFF
TRBV6-5	TRBJ2-3	NA	NA	TGTGCCAGCAGTAGAGGAGTGGGCACAGATACGCAGTATTTT	CASSRGVGTDTQYF
TRBV14	TRBJ2-1	NA	NA	TGTGCCAGCAGCCCCCTCGGGGCGCTAGGGCCCTCTCGCTATGAGCAGTTCTTC	CASSPLGALGPSRYEQFF
TRBV7-9	TRBJ2-1	NA	NA	TGTGCCAGCAGCTTAGTCTTAGTCAATGAGCAGTTCTTC	CASSLVLVNEQFF
TRBV21-1	TRBJ2-7	NA	NA	TGTGCCAGCAGCAAAGCCACTAGGGATGCCTACGAGCAGTACTTC	CASSKATRDAYEQYF
TRBV4-1	TRBJ2-7	NA	few	TGCGCCAGCAGCCAAGGGGTCGGGCTAGGGTCCTACGAGCAGTACTTC	CASSQGVGLGSYEQYF
TRBV5-1	TRBJ2-3	TRBD2	NA	TGCGCCAGCAGCTTTGAACGGACTAGCGGGGGCACTAGCACAGATACGCAGTATTTT	CASSFERTSGGTSTDTQYF
TRBV11-3	TRBJ1-1	TRBD1	NA	TGTGCCAGCAGACGAGGACAGGGCACCACTGAAGCTTTCTTT	CASRRGQGTTEAFF
TRBV5-4	TRBJ1-2	NA	few	TGTGCCAGCAGCTTGGAAGACAGGTGGGCACCTAACTATGGCTACACCTTC	CASSLEDRWAPNYGYTF
TRBV29-1	TRBJ2-5	TRBD1	NA	TGCAGCGTTAACACAGGGGGAGAGACCCAGTACTTC	CSVNTGGETQYF
TRBV5-1	TRBJ2-3	NA	NA	TGCGCCAGCAGCTTGGCGGGAAACCTACCCCCAGATACGCAGTATTTT	CASSLAGNLPPDTQYF
TRBV9	TRBJ1-2	NA	NA	TGTGCCAGCAGCGACCGGGCCCCCTTCTATGGCTACACCTTC	CASSDRAPFYGYTF
TRBV7-8	TRBJ2-6	TRBD1	NA	TGTGCCAGCAGCTTAGCGTTAGTAGGACAGGGTGTAGCTGGGGCCAACGTCCTGACTTTC	CASSLALVGQGVAGANVLTF
TRBV9	TRBJ2-1	TRBD2	NA	TGTGCCAGCAGCCTAGCGGGGAAGAATTACAATGAGCAGTTCTTC	CASSLAGKNYNEQFF
TRBV28	TRBJ2-2	NA	NA	TGTGCCAGCAGTTTATGGGTACAGTACCGTAACGGGGAGCTGTTTTTT	CASSLWVQYRNGELFF
TRBV6-1	TRBJ1-2	NA	NA	TGTGCCAGCACCTCCGGAGGGGGGAACTATGGCTACACCTTC	CASTSGGGNYGYTF